Included here is one TCR beta chain sequence, with context. This sample is part of a study of monozygotic twins with cystic fibrosis. The assay was immunoSEQ multiplex PCR, and TCRdb's table has in-frame clones only and misses some. Among around 27,000 clones, approximately 96% were seen once, and the ten largest hold 2.7%. The CDR3 extends over 13 amino acids. Per the germline V gene, CDR1 is LNHDA and CDR2 is SQIVND (reference sequence). Trimming left V 3 bases short and J 7 bases short, with 10 bases between. The sequencing sample was made of blood. This chain joins TRBV19 and TRBJ1-5; tentatively, D is TRBD1 (5 bases). The receptor comes from a girl aged 2 to 10 with cystic fibrosis. This chain's CDR3 is CASSMGGIQPQHF. In DNA, the CDR3 is TGTGCCAGTAGTATGGGGGGAATCCAGCCCCAGCATTTT. The variable domain in full, completed from reference TRBV19 and TRBJ1-5, reads DGGITQSPKYLFRKEGQNVTLSCEQNLNHDAMYWYRQDPGQGLRLIYYSQIVNDFQKGDIAEGYSVSREKKESFPLTVTSAQKNPTAFYLCASSMGGIQPQHFGDGTRLSIL.